These 26 T cell receptor beta chains share one sample of origin, sequenced in a study of tumor-infiltrating lymphocytes in primary liver carcinoma. Researchers generated TCR beta cDNA from approximately 450 ng of total RNA, relying on a constant-region primer. Slightly modified ARM-PCR with three nested multiplex PCR rounds yielded TCR beta libraries. The first two PCR rounds used TRBV1-TRBV30 forward primers with a C-beta reverse primer, about 10 cycles each. TCRdb re-called the multiplex PCR reads through MiXCR, storing one row per CDR3 protein. The repertoire consists of about 54,000 distinct CDR3 sequences, with over 70% occurring once and the leading ten covering about a quarter. Each 20-30 mg portion of unsorted bulk tissue served as the source for co-extraction of RNA and DNA. The sample comprised liver tumor tissue from sampling region 2. Stated subset: tumor region T2, inferior pole. These receptors were obtained from a man aged 40-49 years with primary liver carcinoma and hepatitis B virus infection.

Comments on this clonotype: This may stem from a read error, because a much larger clone lies one nucleotide away. The V call is TRBV7-9, the J call TRBJ2-7, with TRBD2 as a possible D gene (7 bases). The CDR3 spans 14 residues. Germline CDR1 SEHNR, CDR2 FQNEAQ (reference sequence). The CDR3 DNA is TGTGTCAGCAGCGGGGACACCGGTAAAGACGAGCAGTACTTC. It yields the protein CVSSGDTGKDEQYF.

About this clonotype: Likely a read error: the CDR3 ends without its conserved phenylalanine or tryptophan. This chain links TRBV29-1 with TRBJ2-1; 8 positions agree with TRBD1. The V gene's germline CDR1 is SQVTM and CDR2 ANQGSEA. The CDR3 consists of 14 residues. The CDR3 here is CNVVGQGPFSEQFL. CDR3 in DNA: TGCAACGTTGTTGGACAGGGACCTTTCAGTGAGCAGTTCTTA.

Regarding this clonotype: As the CDR3 is not closed by the conserved phenylalanine or tryptophan, this likely results from a read error. The rearrangement links TRBV6-2 or TRBV6-3 to TRBJ2-7; D is ambiguous. V lost 11 bases and J lost 0, with 20 bases in between. The CDR3 length is 15 residues. CDR1 and CDR2 from the germline V gene are MNHEY and SVGEGT. CDR3 nucleotides: TGTGCCTGCTTCACTCCGGTCCTCCACTCCTACGAGCAGTACATC. Encoded protein: CACFTPVLHSYEQYI.

As regards this clonotype: Being one base from a much bigger clone, this may be a read error. This chain joins TRBV7-9 and TRBJ1-1, with a possible D match to TRBD1 (5 bases). Between the trimmed V and J ends, which lost 6 bases and 4 bases, there was a span of 15 bases. The length of the CDR3 is 14 residues. CDR1 is SEHNR and CDR2 is FQNEAQ in the germline V gene (reference sequence). Written as DNA, the CDR3 is TGTGCCAGCAGGGGGGGGGTGCGGGGCACTGAAGCTTTCTTT. It is translated as CASRGGVRGTEAFF. The whole variable domain, remainder taken from reference TRBV7-9 and TRBJ1-1, is DTGVSQNPRHKITKRGQNVTFRCDPISEHNRLYWYRQTLGQGPEFLTYFQNEAQLEKSRLLSDRFSAERPKGSFSTLEIQRTEQGDSAMYLCASRGGVRGTEAFFGQGTRLTVV.

With respect to this clonotype: A read error may be the cause here, since a much bigger clone is one base away. This chain uses TRBV28 with TRBJ2-5; 8 bases align to TRBD1. Germline V gives CDR1 MDHEN, CDR2 SYDVKM. The CDR3 totals 14 residues. The CDR3 loop reads CASSDGQGTETQCF. DNA of the CDR3: TGTGCCAGCAGTGACGGACAGGGTACAGAGACCCAGTGCTTC.

To note about this clonotype: One end of the junction is discordant with germline, which a read error may explain. V usage is TRBV11-2 and J usage is TRBJ2-4; D is perhaps TRBD2 (6 bases). The CDR3 sequence is 14 residues long. Germline CDR1 SGHAT, CDR2 FQNNGV. The CDR3 loop reads CTSGPQRGWDIQYF. The CDR3, as DNA: TGTACCAGCGGCCCCCAACGGGGGTGGGATATTCAGTACTTC.

Details on this clonotype: Likely a read error: the CDR3 ends without its conserved phenylalanine or tryptophan. The V call is TRBV4-1, the J call TRBJ2-1, with 10 bases that match TRBD2. Germline lookup yields CDR1 MGHRA and CDR2 YSYEKL. The CDR3 sequence is 16 residues long. Written as DNA, the CDR3 is TGCGCCAGCAGCCAATTCGGGACTAGCGATGACAATGGGCAGTTCTTA. It translates to CASSQFGTSDDNGQFL.

Only a few counts were recorded for this clonotype. This sequence may be a read error, since a much larger clone differs from it by one base. It is likely a read error, because the conserved phenylalanine at the end of the CDR3 is missing. Here the CDR3 DNA reads TGTGCCAGCAGCTCGGGACAGGGAGTCCGTCCCCTCGAGACCCAGTACTAC. It yields the protein CASSSGQGVRPLETQYY. The chain has TRBV5-5 and TRBJ2-5; the match to TRBD1 covers 9 bases. This CDR3 spans 17 amino acids. With 3 bases clipped from V and 5 bases from J, the junction kept 14 bases outside the gene matches. The germline V gene encodes CDR1 SGHKS and CDR2 YYEKEE (reference sequence).

This clonotype has ten or more counts. The chain has TRBV29-1 and TRBJ2-1; TRBD1 agrees at 7 bases. The CDR3 has 13 amino acids. Germline values: CDR1 SQVTM, CDR2 ANQGSEA. J gave up 4 bases and V 7 bases, and 7 bases lay outside the gene matches. Here the CDR3 DNA reads TGCAGCGGAGGACAGGCCGCATACAATGAGCAGTTCTTC. This codes for CSGGQAAYNEQFF.

In regard to this clonotype: The junction departs from the called germline gene at one end, perhaps through a read error. V usage is TRBV14 and J usage is TRBJ2-5; D ambiguous. CDR3 length equals 17 residues. Germline values: CDR1 SGHDN, CDR2 FVKESK. As DNA, the CDR3 is TGTGCCAGCAGCCAAGACCACACCCCGGAGTTCCAAGAAACCCAATACTTC. Translating it yields CASSQDHTPEFQETQYF.

Note on this clonotype: A junction boundary mismatches the germline segment, possibly from a read error. CDR3 DNA sequence: TGTGTTAGTGCCGCGGACAGGGACGGCTGGGAGCTGTTTTTT. Translating it yields CVSAADRDGWELFF. The rearrangement links TRBV12-5 to TRBJ2-2, with 8 bases matching TRBD1. This CDR3 is 14 amino acids long. The germline CDR1 and CDR2 sequences are LGHNT and FRNRAP.

Regarding this clonotype: The junction shows a germline mismatch at one end, possibly a read error. The CDR3 DNA reads TGCAGCGTTGGGACTGCCATGGACGAATCGGGAGAGATCCAGTACTTC. This sequence encodes CSVGTAMDESGEIQYF. The chain couples TRBV29-1 to TRBJ2-5; D is possibly TRBD2 (6 bases). Germline CDR1 is SQVTM and CDR2 is ANQGSEA. The CDR3 is 16 residues long.

As for this clonotype: In this CDR3 the conserved last residue, phenylalanine or tryptophan, is missing, so a read error is likely. V is TRBV10-2 and J is TRBJ2-1; D perhaps matches TRBD2 (6 bases). The CDR3 contains 14 residues. Per germline, CDR1 WSHSY and CDR2 SAAADI. CDR3 nucleotide sequence: TGTGCCAGTAGCCGGGAGTACATCCTTAATGAGCAGTTCTCC. This codes for CASSREYILNEQFS.

V is TRBV7-9 and J is TRBJ2-3; D may be TRBD1 (6 bases). V was pared by 7 bases and J by 4 bases, with 9 bases between. Per the germline V gene, CDR1 is SEHNR and CDR2 is FQNEAQ (reference sequence). The CDR3 contains 12 residues. CDR3 nucleotides: TGTGCCAGCAACAACAGGGCAGATACGCAGTATTTT. Its translation is CASNNRADTQYF.

The chain combines TRBV11-2 with TRBJ2-1; 9 bases are a match to TRBD2. This CDR3 is built from 16 residues. The germline V gene encodes CDR1 SGHAT and CDR2 FQNNGV. V gave up 8 bases and J gave up 8 bases; unmatched junction bases: 16. CDR3 nucleotides: TGTGCCAGCTGCTCACGCCCCAGCGGGAGGACCTATGAGCAGTTCTTC. This sequence encodes CASCSRPSGRTYEQFF.

This clonotype was observed at least ten times. This clone may be a read error of a much larger clone one base away. This is likely a read error, given that the CDR3 carries no conserved phenylalanine or tryptophan at its end. The chain has TRBV6-2 or TRBV6-3 and TRBJ2-3; 9 nucleotides line up with TRBD2. The CDR3 has 15 residues. Germline CDR1 is MNHEY and CDR2 is SVGEGT. J lost 0 bases, V lost 5 bases, and 3 bases had no gene match. CDR3 bases: TGTGCCAGCAGTCCCGGGACTAGCAGCACAGATACGCAGTATTTG. Translation gives CASSPGTSSTDTQYL.

The sample holds many counts of this clonotype. This chain uses TRBV21-1 with TRBJ2-1; the D call of TRBD1 is as the table states it, not checked on the DNA. TRBV21-1 is a pseudogene segment. The CDR3 contains 14 residues. As DNA, the CDR3 is TGTGCCAGCAGCACCGGGACAGGGGGGGTTGAGCAGTTCTTC. It is translated as CASSTGTGGVEQFF.

The rearrangement uses TRBV11-2 and TRBJ2-3; D might be TRBD2 (6 bases). There are 14 residues in the CDR3. Germline V gene data show CDR1 as SGHAT and CDR2 as FQNNGV. Trimming left V 11 bases short and J 12 bases short, with 27 bases between. The CDR3 loop is CAEGAREPADIQYF. As DNA, the CDR3 is TGTGCCGAAGGGGCACGGGAGCCCGCAGATATACAGTATTTT.

As regards this clonotype: Mismatch with germline at one junction end may stem from a read error. The genes are TRBV6-5 and TRBJ1-6, with 9 bases that match TRBD1. CDR1 MNHEY and CDR2 SVGAGI come from the germline V gene. This CDR3 has 15 amino acids. CDR3 protein: CASSPGTGSSSPFHF. CDR3 nucleotides: TGTGCTAGCAGCCCAGGGACAGGGTCTTCTTCACCCTTCCACTTT.

The chain joins TRBV6-1 to TRBJ2-7; D is ambiguous. Germline V CDR1 and CDR2: MNHNS, SASEGT. The CDR3 totals 13 residues. V was pared by 4 bases and J by 10 bases, with 17 bases between. Here the CDR3 reads CASSVGRSGDQYF. The CDR3 region has the DNA TGTGCCAGCAGTGTAGGGCGCTCAGGCGATCAGTACTTC.

This clonotype was picked up many times. The chain uses TRBV29-1 and TRBJ2-1, with 15 bases lining up with TRBD2. The CDR3 runs to 14 residues. Germline V gene sequence: CDR1 SQVTM, CDR2 ANQGSEA. Trimming at V came to 8 bases and at J to 10 bases, leaving 9 bases not matched to a gene. Written as DNA, the CDR3 is TGCAGCTCGATAAGGGGACTAGCGGGAGGAGAGCAGTTCTTC. This translates into CSSIRGLAGGEQFF.

The rearrangement joins TRBV11-1 to TRBJ2-5; D may be TRBD2 (5 bases). Per the germline V gene, CDR1 is SGHAT and CDR2 is FQDESV (reference sequence). The V end lost 9 bases, the J end lost 1 base, and 30 bases lay between the germline ends. The CDR3 is 19 amino acids. The CDR3 region has the DNA TGTGCCAGTAGCCCGCCCCCGATGGTCAGGAAGGACTTCCAAGAGACCCAGTACTTC. Translated, it gives CASSPPPMVRKDFQETQYF. The full variable domain, in which reference TRBV11-1 and TRBJ2-5 provide the parts outside the CDR3, is EAEVAQSPRYKITEKSQAVAFWCDPISGHATLYWYRQILGQGPELLVQFQDESVVDDSQLPKDRFSAERLKGVDSTLKIQPAELGDSAMYLCASSPPPMVRKDFQETQYFGPGTRLLVL.

The count of this clonotype is one. A much larger clone lies a single base off, so this may be a read error. The gene calls are TRBV28 and TRBJ1-4, with 7 bases matching TRBD1. CDR1 is MDHEN and CDR2 is SYDVKM in the germline V gene. The CDR3 runs 14 residues. In DNA, the CDR3 is TGTGCCAGCAGACGGGACAGTCGAAATGAAAGACTGTTTTTT. Residues: CASRRDSRNERLFF.

This chain uses TRBV13 with TRBJ2-1, with D perhaps TRBD1 (5 bases). Between the trimmed V and J ends, which lost 2 bases and 13 bases, there was a span of 12 bases. The CDR3 has 12 residues. Germline-derived CDR1 and CDR2 are PRHDT and FYEKMQ (reference sequence). The DNA for the CDR3 is TGTGCCAGCAGCTTAAAGGGGTCTGAACAGTTCTTC. This encodes CASSLKGSEQFF. Filled out from reference TRBV13 and TRBJ2-1, the complete variable domain reads AAGVIQSPRHLIKEKRETATLKCYPIPRHDTVYWYQQGPGQDPQFLISFYEKMQSDKGSIPDRFSAQQFSDYHSELNMSSLELGDSALYFCASSLKGSEQFFGPGTRLTVL.

Points on this clonotype: The DNA is omitted, as the CDR3 cannot be located on it reliably, and the CDR3 follows TCRdb's listing. CDR3: CATSTGANYDCTF. This chain links TRBV5-1 with TRBJ1-2; the table calls TRBD1, which could not be checked here. The CDR3 spans 13 amino acids, including both terminal residues. Germline CDR1 reads SGHRS; CDR2 reads YFSETQ.

In this sample, this clonotype is medium-sized (0.01 to 0.1%). The chain links TRBV4-1 to TRBJ2-7; weak D call: TRBD2 (5 bases). Per the germline V gene, CDR1 is MGHRA and CDR2 is YSYEKL. V lost 3 bases, J lost 6 bases, and 12 bases lay in between. CDR3 length: 13 amino acids. The CDR3 sequence is CASSQEASGEQYF. The DNA of the CDR3 is TGCGCCAGCAGCCAGGAGGCCAGCGGCGAGCAGTACTTC.